This T cell receptor beta chain was obtained from a study of shared clonotypes between healthy human individuals. Study at large: Three plates each covered CD4 naive and memory; CD8 naive two, CD8 memory one.

With 5 bases removed from V and 2 bases from J, the gap between germline ends came to 17 bases. Germline CDR1 and CDR2: LNHNV and YYDKDF (reference sequence). The CDR3 has 16 residues. Genomic DNA per cell subset filled all wells of several immunoSEQ plates. TCRdb's copy holds only in-frame clones and misses some; the assay was immunoSEQ multiplex PCR. The table has over a million clones, around 98.5% seen once. The material sequenced was naive CD4+ T cells sorted from blood. Indicated subset: CD45RA+ positively selected. This clonotype originated in a man aged 30-40 years in good health. V gene TRBV15 combines with J gene TRBJ2-3, with D possibly matching TRBD1 (6 bases). The CDR3: CATSSRGSLYTDTQYF. The CDR3 region has the DNA TGTGCCACCAGCTCAAGGGGGTCGCTTTACACAGATACGCAGTATTTT.